A selection of T cell receptor beta chains follows, all from one sample in a study of identical twins. TCRdb ran MiXCR on the 5' RACE reads and lists one entry per CDR3 protein. The profile shows about 1.7 million distinct CDR3 sequences, about 31% of them singletons. The sample comprised cord blood. Receptors were obtained from a newborn girl in good health. CDR3s include the opening cysteine and the closing phenylalanine or tryptophan. A D gene is named only where the DNA matches it firmly. Expanded clones are given a class, and other clones once, few, many or no size at all.

abundance,v_gene,j_gene,len,d_gene,CDR3nt,CDR3aa
few,TRBV25-1,TRBJ2-3,15,TRBD1,TGTGCCAGCAGTGAACTCCCACAGGGGACAGATACGCAGTATTTT,CASSELPQGTDTQYF
few,TRBV4-2,TRBJ1-4,17,TRBD1,TGTGCCAGCAGCCAAGCGCCGGGACAGGGATTAGGGGAAAAACTGTTTTTT,CASSQAPGQGLGEKLFF
many,TRBV11-1,TRBJ2-1,16,.,TGTGCCAGCAGCCGACAGGGAGGGAAGGTCTACAATGAGCAGTTCTTC,CASSRQGGKVYNEQFF
.,TRBV19,TRBJ2-1,16,TRBD1,TGTGCCAGTAGTAGTCAGGGGGCCCCTCTATCCCTAGAGCAGTTCTTC,CASSSQGAPLSLEQFF
many,TRBV4-2,TRBJ2-4,16,.,TGTGCCAGCAGCCAAGATTTACTAGGAGGAGGAAACATTCAGTACTTC,CASSQDLLGGGNIQYF
few,TRBV6-5,TRBJ1-4,16,.,TGTGCCAGCAGTTACGGGGCCCCTACAACTAATGAAAAACTGTTTTTT,CASSYGAPTTNEKLFF
.,TRBV10-3,TRBJ1-5,14,.,TGTGCCATCAGGGGGGACGCCGGCCATCAGCCCCAGCATTTT,CAIRGDAGHQPQHF
.,TRBV2,TRBJ2-3,15,.,TGTGCCAGCAGTGAAGGAGGGCCTCGCACAGATACGCAGTATTTT,CASSEGGPRTDTQYF
.,TRBV5-8,TRBJ2-1,17,TRBD2,TGTGCCAGCAGCTCCCGATTAGTGGCGGGAGCGCATGATGAGCAGTTATTC,CASSSRLVAGAHDEQLF
few,TRBV11-2,TRBJ2-1,13,.,TGTGCCAGCAGCTTACTAGCGCCAAACCTGAGGTTCTTC,CASSLLAPNLRFF
once,TRBV12-3/TRBV12-4,TRBJ2-7,16,TRBD2,TGTGCCAGCAGGGGGACTAGCGGGAGAGTCTACAATGAGCAGTACTTC,CASRGTSGRVYNEQYF
.,TRBV5-4,TRBJ1-4,14,.,TGTGCCAGCAGCTTGTCAGGGAGGTCCGAAAAACTGTTTTTT,CASSLSGRSEKLFF
.,TRBV7-2,TRBJ2-2,15,.,TGTGCCAGCAGCTTAGTGTGGGTGAACACCGGGGAGCTGTTTTTT,CASSLVWVNTGELFF
.,TRBV20-1,TRBJ2-1,15,.,TGCAGTGCTAGACTGGGACCCGCAGCCTACAATGAGCAGTTCTTC,CSARLGPAAYNEQFF
.,TRBV2,TRBJ2-1,16,.,TGTGCCAGCAGTGAACGGTACCGGAGCTCCTACAATGAGCAGTTCTTC,CASSERYRSSYNEQFF
few,TRBV27,TRBJ1-2,12,.,TGTGCCAGCAGTTTTGGACACTATGGCTACACCTTC,CASSFGHYGYTF
.,TRBV11-2,TRBJ2-3,16,TRBD2,TGTGCCAGCAGCTCACTCGGCGGGAGTCTTCGCCATACGCAGTATTTT,CASSSLGGSLRHTQYF
.,TRBV2,TRBJ2-5,15,TRBD1,TGTGCCAGCAGTGAAGAACAGGGGGCGTCCTACAAGCAGTACTTC,CASSEEQGASYKQYF
.,TRBV5-1,TRBJ1-1,15,.,TGCGCCAGCAGCTTGGTGAGTGGCACCAACACTGAAGCTTTCTTT,CASSLVSGTNTEAFF
.,TRBV6-5,TRBJ1-1,14,.,TGTGCCAGCAGTTGGGGACTTACGAACACTGAAGCTTTCTTT,CASSWGLTNTEAFF
many,TRBV4-1,TRBJ1-2,16,.,TGCGCCAGCAGCCAAGTGCCCCTCCCTTCTGGCTATGGCTACACCTTC,CASSQVPLPSGYGYTF
.,TRBV6-6,TRBJ2-7,14,.,TGTGCCAGCAGTTACGGGGCAGGGAAGGACGAGCAGTACTTC,CASSYGAGKDEQYF
few,TRBV10-3,TRBJ1-5,11,.,TGTGCCATCAGTGAGTCTCAGCCCCAGCATTTT,CAISESQPQHF
few,TRBV5-1,TRBJ2-3,16,.,TGCGCCAGCAGCTTCGGAAGCGACACTAGCACAGATACGCAGTATTTT,CASSFGSDTSTDTQYF
.,TRBV24-1,TRBJ1-2,14,.,TGTGCCACCAGTGGGGCAGGGTTTAACTATGGCTACACCTTC,CATSGAGFNYGYTF
.,TRBV30,TRBJ2-1,14,TRBD1,TGTGCCTGGGAGGACAGGTTCTCCTACAATGAGCAGTTCTTC,CAWEDRFSYNEQFF